A selection of T cell receptor beta chains follows, all from one sample in a study of T-cell memory formation after mild COVID-19. One entry per CDR3 protein, called by TCRdb with MiXCR from the 5' RACE reads. Among around 450,000 distinct CDR3 sequences listed, 20% were seen once. Sample: PBMCs or a T cell subset sorted from them (not recorded which). The receptors were sampled from an adult woman who had mild COVID-19 (a few samples of this study predate the infection). Cell type and time point are not known. The CDR3 runs from the conserved cysteine through the conserved F or W. The D gene is left open where the match is weak. Not every row has a clone size; where given, it reads once, few, many or a size class.

16	TRBV25-1	NA	NA	TRBJ1-5	CASSDMGNGDNQPQHF	TGTGCCAGCAGTGACATGGGTAATGGGGACAATCAGCCCCAGCATTTT
14	TRBV5-1	NA	TRBD2	TRBJ2-1	CASSFGTSSNEQFF	TGCGCCAGCAGCTTTGGGACTAGCTCTAATGAGCAGTTCTTC
15	TRBV6-5	NA	NA	TRBJ1-2	CASTLPPGVKVGYTF	TGTGCCAGCACTCTACCTCCGGGAGTTAAAGTAGGCTACACCTTC
15	TRBV5-6	few	TRBD1	TRBJ2-1	CASSSYGTGRNEQFF	TGTGCCAGCAGCTCCTATGGGACAGGGAGGAATGAGCAGTTCTTC
13	TRBV20-1	many	NA	TRBJ2-7	CSARRGAPYEQYF	TGCAGTGCTAGAAGGGGGGCACCTTACGAGCAGTACTTC
13	TRBV29-1	NA	TRBD1	TRBJ2-3	CSVSRGPGDTQYF	TGCAGCGTCTCAAGGGGGCCCGGGGATACGCAGTATTTT
14	TRBV12-3/TRBV12-4	NA	NA	TRBJ1-2	CASSYLVQNYGYTF	TGTGCCAGCAGCTACTTAGTTCAGAACTATGGCTACACCTTC
17	TRBV12-3/TRBV12-4	NA	NA	TRBJ2-1	CASSLGTGPSIGYEQFF	TGTGCCAGCAGTTTAGGAACAGGGCCCTCCATAGGTTACGAGCAGTTCTTC
15	TRBV4-1	many	NA	TRBJ2-4	CASSQDSQRMAIQYF	TGCGCCAGCAGCCAAGATTCGCAGAGGATGGCCATTCAGTACTTC
16	TRBV24-1	NA	NA	TRBJ2-6	CATSDPDGSGANVLTF	TGTGCCACCAGTGACCCCGACGGCTCTGGGGCCAACGTCCTGACTTTC
13	TRBV24-1	few	TRBD1	TRBJ2-6	CATRQGPSGVLTF	TGTGCCACCAGACAGGGGCCCTCCGGGGTCCTGACTTTC
17	TRBV13	few	TRBD1	TRBJ2-5	CASSPYPGQGAQETQYF	TGTGCCAGCAGCCCTTACCCTGGACAGGGGGCCCAAGAGACCCAGTACTTC
15	TRBV5-1	NA	NA	TRBJ2-7	CASSSGGIWTYEQYF	TGCGCCAGCAGCTCTGGGGGGATTTGGACCTACGAGCAGTACTTC
20	TRBV18	NA	TRBD2	TRBJ2-1	CASSPPLGLAGAPSYNEQFF	TGTGCCAGCTCACCACCTCTCGGGCTAGCGGGGGCACCCTCCTACAATGAGCAGTTCTTC
14	TRBV11-3	NA	NA	TRBJ1-1	CASSLSQLNTEAFF	TGTGCCAGCAGCTTAAGTCAGCTGAACACTGAAGCTTTCTTT
17	TRBV6-2/TRBV6-3	NA	NA	TRBJ2-5	CASSWGTLASVPETQYF	TGTGCCAGCAGTTGGGGGACGCTGGCCTCCGTACCGGAGACCCAGTACTTC
14	TRBV24-1	NA	NA	TRBJ1-5	CATSESGTLGPQHF	TGTGCCACCAGTGAAAGTGGCACGCTCGGGCCCCAGCATTTT
15	TRBV15	NA	NA	TRBJ1-2	CATSRGEGGGYGYTF	TGTGCCACCAGCCGGGGTGAGGGTGGAGGCTATGGCTACACCTTC